Following are 23 T cell receptor beta chains from one sample sequenced in a study of CD8+CD57+ T cells in acquired aplastic anemia (dated by TCRdb to 2016 to 2018). TCRdb records Illumina HiSeq 2000 as the sequencer. Genomic DNA was used as template for profiling of TCR beta VDJ combinations and CDR3 sequences. The raw public reads went through TCRdb reprocessing: fastp at Q25, MiXCR clone calling, in-frame beta chains kept. Merged by CDR3 protein, the rows form single entries marked with the most common genes and DNA. The sample contains around 64,000 distinct CDR3 sequences, about 50% of them found a single time. 2% to 2.5% of the sample comes from the top ten. What was sequenced was sorted CD4+, CD8+, or CD8+CD57+ T cells (not recorded which) from PBMCs. The source is a human donor in good health, serving as a control.

This clonotype was found once. This rearrangement joins TRBV10-3 to TRBJ2-5; no clear D. Looked up from germline, CDR1 is ENHRY and CDR2 is SYGVKD. Trimming pared 3 bases from V and 6 bases from J, leaving 8 bases between. The CDR3 runs 12 residues. The CDR3 DNA sequence: TGTGCCATCAGTGAAGGCAGGCAGACCCAGTACTTC. Translation gives CAISEGRQTQYF.

Relative to its sample, this clonotype is medium-sized. The rearrangement uses TRBV2 and TRBJ1-5; 12 bases map to TRBD1. The J segment lost 7 bases and the V segment lost 4 bases, leaving 5 bases of the junction unmatched. The germline gives CDR1 SNHLY, CDR2 FYNNEI. The CDR3 loop spans 15 amino acids. DNA for the CDR3: TGTGCCAGCAGTGGTGGGACAGGGGGCAGGCAGCCCCAGCATTTT. Its protein is CASSGGTGGRQPQHF.

This clonotype was seen at least ten times. J is TRBJ1-4 and V is TRBV24-1; 8 bases map to TRBD1. The germline gives CDR1 KGHDR, CDR2 SFDVKD. This CDR3 region has 15 residues. After removal of 3 bases from V and 1 base from J, the junction contained 0 bases not matched to a gene. CDR3 nucleotide sequence: TGTGCCACCAGTGATGGGACAGGAACTAATGAAAAACTGTTTTTT. It codes for CATSDGTGTNEKLFF.

This clonotype has a count of ten or more. A much larger clonotype is one base distant, so this may be a read error. The V and J genes are TRBV15 and TRBJ1-1; D remains ambiguous. Trimming removed 0 bases at V and 4 bases at J, with 9 bases between. CDR1 and CDR2 (germline): LNHNV, YYDKDF (reference sequence). This CDR3 has 14 residues. This CDR3 is CATSRDSRPTEAFF. The CDR3 DNA reads TGTGCCACCAGCAGAGATAGTCGTCCCACTGAAGCTTTCTTT. Filled out from reference TRBV15 and TRBJ1-1, the complete variable domain reads DAMVIQNPRYQVTQFGKPVTLSCSQTLNHNVMYWYQQKSSQAPKLLFHYYDKDFNNEADTPDNFQSRRPNTSFCFLDIRSPGLGDTAMYLCATSRDSRPTEAFFGQGTRLTVV.

The count of this clonotype is one. The gene calls are TRBV12-3 or TRBV12-4 and TRBJ2-7; D remains ambiguous. The CDR3 sequence is 12 residues long. V was clipped by 6 bases and J by 6 bases, with 12 bases between them. CDR3 DNA sequence: TGTGCCAGCAGCCTCGAACCAGCCGAGCAGTACTTC. This sequence encodes CASSLEPAEQYF.

By its share, this clonotype is medium-sized. The V call is TRBV29-1, the J call TRBJ2-7, with 11 bases fitting TRBD1. The junction had 10 bases not matched to a gene; V was cut back by 6 bases and J by 6 bases. CDR1 SQVTM and CDR2 ANQGSEA come from the germline V gene. This CDR3 comprises 14 residues. CDR3 amino acids: CSVDQSGTGGEQYF. The CDR3 bases are TGCAGCGTGGACCAATCCGGGACAGGGGGCGAGCAGTACTTC.

This clonotype has a count of ten or more. The chain combines TRBV6-4 with TRBJ2-7; maybe TRBD1 (6 bases). V gave up 6 bases and J gave up 2 bases, with 14 bases separating them. CDR1 is MRHNA and CDR2 is SNTAGT in the germline V gene. The CDR3 is 14 residues long. The DNA of the CDR3 is TGTGCCAGCAGAAGGACAGACAGCCCCTACGAGCAGTACTTC. Protein sequence: CASRRTDSPYEQYF.

By sample fraction, this clonotype is medium-sized. The gene calls are TRBV2 and TRBJ1-1, with D perhaps matching TRBD1 (6 bases). The CDR3 is 12 residues long. From germline, CDR1 is SNHLY and CDR2 FYNNEI. V was pared by 6 bases and J by 6 bases, with 11 bases between. In DNA form, the CDR3 reads TGTGCCAGCAGGGGGGCAGAAGCTGAAGCTTTCTTT. As protein: CASRGAEAEAFF.

This clonotype was seen at least ten times. The chain is built from TRBV7-2 and TRBJ2-4, with D unresolved. Germline-derived CDR1 and CDR2 are SGHTA and FQGNSA. Trimming cost V 1 base and J 6 bases, with 4 bases left between them. CDR3 length equals 12 residues. The DNA for the CDR3 is TGTGCCAGCAGCTTAGTGTCAAACATTCAGTACTTC. This sequence encodes CASSLVSNIQYF.

CDR3 DNA: TGTGCCAGCATGGAGGCAGGGTTTAATTCACCCCTCCACTTT. Translated, it gives CASMEAGFNSPLHF. The gene calls are TRBV2 and TRBJ1-6; D possibly corresponds to TRBD1 (5 bases). The CDR3 is made up of 14 amino acids. Trimming cost V 7 bases and J 6 bases, with 13 bases left between them. CDR1 SNHLY and CDR2 FYNNEI come from the germline V gene.

The rearrangement uses TRBV2 and TRBJ1-2; unclear D gene. V lost 3 bases, J lost 5 bases, and 10 bases lay in between. The CDR3 covers 13 residues. The germline gives CDR1 SNHLY, CDR2 FYNNEI. The CDR3 DNA follows: TGTGCCAGCAGTGAGAACAGCCTATATGGCTACACCTTC. It is translated as CASSENSLYGYTF.

This clonotype was detected many times. The chain recombines TRBV2 with TRBJ2-7; 8 positions match TRBD2. The V segment lost 1 base and the J segment 0 bases; nucleotides outside the gene matches: 5. CDR1 and CDR2 from the germline V gene are SNHLY and FYNNEI. The CDR3 is made up of 16 amino acids. CDR3 DNA: TGTGCCAGCAGTGAAGAAGAAAGCGGGAGCTCCTACGAGCAGTACTTC. This translates into CASSEEESGSSYEQYF. Filled out from reference TRBV2 and TRBJ2-7, the complete variable domain reads EPEVTQTPSHQVTQMGQEVILRCVPISNHLYFYWYRQILGQKVEFLVSFYNNEISEKSEIFDDQFSVERPDGSNFTLKIRSTKLEDSAMYFCASSEEESGSSYEQYFGPGTRLTVT.

V and J are TRBV5-1 and TRBJ2-7; 7 bases map to TRBD1. Trimming cost V 0 bases and J 6 bases; bases outside gene matches: 0. Germline assignment: CDR1 SGHRS and CDR2 YFSETQ. The CDR3 is 12 residues long. The CDR3 sequence is CASSLEGAEQYF. DNA of the CDR3: TGCGCCAGCAGCTTGGAGGGGGCCGAGCAGTACTTC.

The chain couples TRBV29-1 to TRBJ2-7, with D uncertain. V lost 3 bases, J lost 4 bases, and 13 bases lay in between. The CDR3 is 13 amino acids. The germline V gene encodes CDR1 SQVTM and CDR2 ANQGSEA. This CDR3 is CSVEAAAIYEQYF. DNA for the CDR3: TGCAGCGTTGAGGCGGCAGCCATATACGAGCAGTACTTC.

This clonotype was recorded a few times. This chain joins TRBV29-1 and TRBJ1-2; D uncertain. CDR3 length equals 12 residues. CDR1 and CDR2 from the germline V gene are SQVTM and ANQGSEA. V was trimmed by 4 bases and J by 3 bases, leaving 9 bases between them. The CDR3 nucleotides read TGCAGCGTTGCGGAATTCGACTATGGCTACACCTTC. Protein: CSVAEFDYGYTF.

This rearrangement joins TRBV24-1 to TRBJ1-5; the D gene is possibly TRBD1 (6 bases). Germline CDR1 reads KGHDR; CDR2 reads SFDVKD. This CDR3 spans 14 amino acids. V gave up 5 bases and J gave up 2 bases, with 9 bases separating them. CDR3 DNA: TGTGCCACCAGTGCCAGGGGAGGCAATCAGCCCCAGCATTTT. The encoded protein is CATSARGGNQPQHF.

This clonotype was seen only a few times. A read error may be the cause here, since a much bigger clone is one base away. The V and J genes are TRBV12-3 or TRBV12-4 and TRBJ2-1; 7 bases align to TRBD2. The CDR3 runs to 14 residues. CDR3 nucleotide sequence: TGTGCCAGCAGTTTCTCTAGCGGCTACAATGGGCAGTTCTTC. As protein: CASSFSSGYNGQFF.

This clonotype has ten or more counts. The chain uses TRBV12-3 or TRBV12-4 and TRBJ2-7, with D unresolved. The CDR3 length is 13 residues. V lost 0 bases, J lost 7 bases, and 10 bases lay in between. The CDR3 region has the DNA TGTGCCAGCAGTTTAGCGTGGGATGGGGAGCAGTACTTC. Translation gives CASSLAWDGEQYF.

The chain links TRBV24-1 to TRBJ2-3; 9 bases agree with TRBD2. The CDR3 runs 16 residues. J lost 3 bases, V lost 4 bases, and 7 bases had no gene match. From germline, CDR1 is KGHDR and CDR2 SFDVKD. CDR3 DNA: TGTGCCACCAGTGACCGATTAAGCGGGAGGACAGATACGCAGTATTTT. Protein: CATSDRLSGRTDTQYF.

Many counts were recorded for this clonotype. V is TRBV3-1 and J is TRBJ2-2, with a possible D match to TRBD1 (5 bases). The length of the CDR3 is 15 residues. V lost 1 base and J lost 2, with 8 bases in between. Germline V gene lookup returns CDR1 LGHDT and CDR2 YNNKEL (reference sequence). The CDR3 DNA reads as TGTGCCAGCAGCCAAGGGACACCCAACACCGGGGAGCTGTTTTTT. This gives the protein CASSQGTPNTGELFF.

This clonotype has a handful of counts. The chain couples TRBV2 to TRBJ1-2, with 9 bases that match TRBD1. The CDR3 loop spans 13 amino acids. Germline V gene sequence: CDR1 SNHLY, CDR2 FYNNEI. V dropped 6 bases and J dropped 4; count of bases not matched to a gene: 3. The CDR3: CASRQGAIYGYTF. The CDR3 DNA reads as TGTGCCAGCAGACAGGGGGCGATCTATGGCTACACCTTC.

The V gene is TRBV10-3, the J gene TRBJ2-1, with TRBD2 identical over 11 bases. CDR3 size: 15 residues. CDR1 ENHRY and CDR2 SYGVKD come from the germline V gene. V dropped 4 bases and J dropped 5; count of bases not matched to a gene: 4. The CDR3 sequence: CAISAGTSGDNEQFF. The DNA of the CDR3 is TGTGCCATCAGTGCCGGGACTAGCGGTGACAATGAGCAGTTCTTC.

The V call is TRBV19, the J call TRBJ1-5; 11 bases map to TRBD1. Germline values: CDR1 LNHDA, CDR2 SQIVND (reference sequence). The CDR3 loop spans 17 amino acids. Germline trimming cut 6 bases from V and 6 bases from J; bases unmatched to any gene: 13. CDR3 region: CASRGGRDRGVSQPQHF. The CDR3, as DNA: TGTGCCAGTAGGGGAGGCCGGGACAGGGGGGTCTCTCAGCCCCAGCATTTT.